This T cell receptor beta chain was obtained from a study of beta chain features in type 1 diabetes. General study points: HLA influence on TCRB rearrangement stayed unresolved here. When VDJ junctions were examined, type 1 diabetes patients showed fewer insertions and more deletions.

This clone came up a few times. As yet, its antigen is unknown. V dropped 4 bases and J dropped 1 base, with 11 bases sitting between them. The CDR3 has 14 amino acids. Germline assignment: CDR1 MGHRA and CDR2 YSYEKL. What was sequenced were expressed TCRB transcripts, since all of the isolated RNA had been reverse transcribed. Sequenced naive, central memory and regulatory T cell samples produced an average of approximately 3.8 million reads. Assay: immunoSEQ multiplex PCR; the TCRdb copy retains only in-frame clones and omits some. This sample has hundreds of thousands of clones, with over 25% found just once. Sorted populations all had greater than 98% purity.

The chain couples TRBV4-1 to TRBJ2-7; D not certain. Sequencing was carried out using naive CD4+ T cells from blood. This clonotype was obtained from a man between 18 and 29 years old in good health. CDR3 loop: CASSRVDLSYEQYF. DNA of the CDR3: TGCGCCAGCAGCCGGGTGGACCTATCCTACGAGCAGTACTTC.